This paragraph reports one T cell receptor (beta chain). No antigen is known for it. This specimen comes from a study of regulatory T cells in long-lasting Graves disease. According to the study, TCR beta libraries were built with iRepertoire HTBI primers and CDR3-region Arm-PCR. MiXCR, run by TCRdb on the multiplex PCR reads, gives a single entry per CDR3 protein. The sample yields approximately 400,000 distinct CDR3 sequences, around 15% seen once. General study points: TRBV28, TRBJ1-2 and TRBJ2-5 were segments that persistent disease favored.

Time point defined: newly diagnosed GD, antithyroid drugs for less than 3 months. PBMC RNA served as the TCR library source. The germline CDR1 and CDR2 sequences are SGHAT and FQNNGV. The CDR3 consists of 14 residues. Trimming cost V 5 bases and J 1 base; bases outside gene matches: 2. The TCR comes from a female donor with Graves disease. This chain links TRBV11-2 with TRBJ1-5; 7 bases are shared with TRBD1. The source material was peripheral blood mononuclear cells (PBMCs), sampled at new diagnosis, from a patient treated with antithyroid drugs. The CDR3 DNA reads TGTGCCAGCAGCAAGGGACAGAGCAATCAGCCCCAGCATTTT. Protein sequence: CASSKGQSNQPQHF.